What follows are 4 T cell receptor beta chains derived from one specimen sequenced in a study of graft-versus-host responses after intestinal transplantation. Sequenced by immunoSEQ multiplex PCR; TCRdb stores in-frame clones only, minus some. Among about 14,000 clones listed, just under 75% were seen once. Processing of graft tissue released intraepithelial and lamina propria lymphocytes. The source was ileum tissue, collected 16 days after intestinal transplant. The origin of the receptors is a human patient who received an intestinal transplant, so some T cells may come from the graft donor.

This sequence joins TRBV28 and TRBJ2-5; maybe TRBD2 (5 bases). This CDR3 contains 16 residues. The germline V gene encodes CDR1 MDHEN and CDR2 SYDVKM. Trimming shortened V by 8 bases and J by 0 bases, and 19 bases separated the two germline ends. This CDR3 reads CASAPSAGEYQETQYF. The CDR3 DNA follows: TGTGCCAGCGCCCCGAGCGCGGGTGAATACCAAGAGACCCAGTACTTC.

This clone was seen only a few times. The rearrangement joins TRBV25-1 to TRBJ2-7; D is perhaps TRBD1 (6 bases). This CDR3 has 13 residues. The V end lost 3 bases, the J end lost 0 bases, and 6 bases lay between the germline ends. Germline CDR1 is MGHDK and CDR2 is SYGVNS. The CDR3 DNA follows: TGTGCCAGCAGTGAGGACAGCTCCTACGAGCAGTACTTC. Protein: CASSEDSSYEQYF.

V and J are TRBV9 and TRBJ2-5, with D perhaps matching TRBD2 (5 bases). Near its end, the DNA agrees better with TRBJ2-7, so the J call may be wrong. CDR1 is SGDLS and CDR2 is YYNGEE in the germline V gene. The CDR3 totals 15 residues. The CDR3 region is CASSDSGSPSYEQYF. In DNA, the CDR3 is TGTGCCAGCAGTGACTCGGGATCCCCCTCCTACGAGCAGTACTTC.

This clone has a handful of counts. The CDR3 coding sequence is TGTGCCAGCAGTTTATACCTCGGACTCTCCTACGAGCAGTACTTC. Translation: CASSLYLGLSYEQYF. The chain employs TRBV28 and TRBJ2-7; possibly TRBD2 for D (5 bases). The V gene's germline CDR1 is MDHEN and CDR2 SYDVKM. Trimming left V 1 base short and J 0 bases short, with 10 bases between. The CDR3 has 15 residues.